This TCR beta chain originates from a study of blood T cell repertoires in COVID-19. As handled by the study authors: Reference gene primer amplification gave estimated nucleated cell counts. Sequencing used immunoSEQ multiplex PCR; TCRdb keeps in-frame clones, though not all of them. V, J and clone size are taken as reported in that table, and D and trimming were inferred from the DNA itself. The sample carries some 160,000 clones, approximately 83% recorded once. Trimming took 4 bases from V and 5 from J, leaving 11 bases between them. Germline CDR1 is SNHLY and CDR2 is FYNNEI. This CDR3 contains 13 residues. Only one count was recorded for this clone.

The receptor's source is a man aged 65 to 79 with active or convalescent COVID-19. Sequencing used peripheral blood. This sequence joins TRBV2 and TRBJ1-1; a possible D gene is TRBD1 (5 bases). In DNA, the CDR3 is TGTGCCAGCAGTGGGGAGGGGAGGACTGAAGCTTTCTTT. It translates to CASSGEGRTEAFF.